The source of this T cell receptor (beta chain) is a study of OX40 agonist ivuxolimab in advanced cancers. As for the study in general: Patients received intravenous ivuxolimab every 2 weeks at 0.01 to 10 mg/kg. General study findings and limits: Both CD4+ and CD8+ T cell populations in blood had undergone clonal expansion by week 6 at 0.1 to 3.0 mg/kg.

As to this clone: Its antigen is unidentified.

Only in-frame clones appear in the TCRdb table, and some are missing; sequencing was by immunoSEQ multiplex PCR. Of tens of thousands of clones listed, about 88% are singletons. V gave up 0 bases and J gave up 6 bases, with 12 bases separating them. Germline CDR1 is SGHDN and CDR2 is FVKESK. The CDR3 is 14 amino acids. The sequenced sample was CD4+ or CD8+ T cells sorted from blood, obtained in a trial of the OX40 agonist ivuxolimab. The TCR comes from an adult with an advanced solid tumor such as melanoma, head and neck, liver or kidney cancer. The rearrangement links TRBV14 to TRBJ2-7, with D hard to call. CDR3 loop: CASSQDYTPGEQYF. CDR3 bases: TGTGCCAGCAGCCAAGATTACACACCGGGCGAGCAGTACTTC.